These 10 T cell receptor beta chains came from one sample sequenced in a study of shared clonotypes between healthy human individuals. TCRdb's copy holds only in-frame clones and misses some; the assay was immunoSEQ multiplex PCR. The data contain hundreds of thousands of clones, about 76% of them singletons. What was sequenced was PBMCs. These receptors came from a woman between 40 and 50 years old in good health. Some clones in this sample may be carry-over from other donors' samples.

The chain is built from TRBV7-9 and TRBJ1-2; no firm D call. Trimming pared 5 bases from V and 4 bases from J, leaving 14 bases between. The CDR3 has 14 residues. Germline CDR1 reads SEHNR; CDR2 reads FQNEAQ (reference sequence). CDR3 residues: CASSQGRVGYGYTF. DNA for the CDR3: TGTGCCAGCAGCCAAGGAAGGGTCGGCTATGGCTACACCTTC.

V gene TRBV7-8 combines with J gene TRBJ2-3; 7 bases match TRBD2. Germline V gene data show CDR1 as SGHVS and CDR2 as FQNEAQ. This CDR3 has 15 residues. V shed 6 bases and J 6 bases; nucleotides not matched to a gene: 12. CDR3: CASRTAGTFRDTQYF. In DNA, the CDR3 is TGTGCCAGCAGAACAGCGGGAACGTTTAGGGATACGCAGTATTTT.

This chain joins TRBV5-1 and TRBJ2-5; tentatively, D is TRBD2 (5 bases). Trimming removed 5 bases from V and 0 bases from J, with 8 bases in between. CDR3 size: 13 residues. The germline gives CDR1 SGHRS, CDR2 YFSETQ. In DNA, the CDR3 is TGCGCCAGCAGTAGGAGGTACCAAGAGACCCAGTACTTC. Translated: CASSRRYQETQYF. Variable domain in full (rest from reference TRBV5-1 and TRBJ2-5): KAGVTQTPRYLIKTRGQQVTLSCSPISGHRSVSWYQQTPGQGLQFLFEYFSETQRNKGNFPGRFSGRQFSNSRSEMNVSTLELGDSALYLCASSRRYQETQYFGPGTRLLVL.

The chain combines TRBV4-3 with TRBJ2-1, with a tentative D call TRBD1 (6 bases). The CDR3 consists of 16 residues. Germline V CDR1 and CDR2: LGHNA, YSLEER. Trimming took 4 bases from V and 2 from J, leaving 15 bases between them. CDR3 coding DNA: TGCGCCAGCAGCCCAAAGGGACACTCCGCCTACAATGAGCAGTTCTTC. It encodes CASSPKGHSAYNEQFF.

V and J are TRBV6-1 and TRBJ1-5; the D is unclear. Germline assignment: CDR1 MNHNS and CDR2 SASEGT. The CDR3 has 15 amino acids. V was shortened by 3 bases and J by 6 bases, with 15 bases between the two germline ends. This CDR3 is CASSDLSSEGQPQHF. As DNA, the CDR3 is TGTGCCAGCAGTGATCTCTCAAGCGAAGGTCAGCCCCAGCATTTT.

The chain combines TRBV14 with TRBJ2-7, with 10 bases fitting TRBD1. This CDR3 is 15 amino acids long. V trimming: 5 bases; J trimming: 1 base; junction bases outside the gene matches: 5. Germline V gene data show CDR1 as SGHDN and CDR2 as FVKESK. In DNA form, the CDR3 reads TGTGCCAGCAGCAAGGACAGGGGGTCATCCTACGAGCAGTACTTC. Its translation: CASSKDRGSSYEQYF.

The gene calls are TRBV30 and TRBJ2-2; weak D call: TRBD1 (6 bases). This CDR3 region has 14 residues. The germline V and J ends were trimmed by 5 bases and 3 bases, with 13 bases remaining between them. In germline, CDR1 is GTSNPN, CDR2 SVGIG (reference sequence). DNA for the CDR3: TGTGCCTGGCAGGGGCGACAGTACACCGGGGAGCTGTTTTTT. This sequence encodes CAWQGRQYTGELFF.

For the CDR3, the DNA is TGTGCCAGCAGTATCGACAGGGGGGCTAAGCAGTTCTTC. Its translation is CASSIDRGAKQFF. The chain couples TRBV27 to TRBJ2-1; 9 nucleotides match TRBD1. Germline V gives CDR1 MNHEY, CDR2 SMNVEV (reference sequence). The CDR3 totals 13 residues. J gave up 11 bases and V 5 bases, and 7 bases lay outside the gene matches.

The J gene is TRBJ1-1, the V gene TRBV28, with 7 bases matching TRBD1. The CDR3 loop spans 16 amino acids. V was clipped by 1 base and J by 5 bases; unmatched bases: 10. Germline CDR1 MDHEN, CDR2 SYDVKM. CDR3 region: CASSLFTVQGRTEAFF. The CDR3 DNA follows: TGTGCCAGCAGTTTATTTACCGTACAGGGGCGGACTGAAGCTTTCTTT.

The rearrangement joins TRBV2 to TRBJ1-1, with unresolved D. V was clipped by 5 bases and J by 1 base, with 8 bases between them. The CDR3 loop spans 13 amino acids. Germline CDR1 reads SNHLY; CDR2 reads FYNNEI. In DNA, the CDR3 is TGTGCCAGCAGTTTTGCAGGGAACACTGAAGCTTTCTTT. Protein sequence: CASSFAGNTEAFF.